The rows below give T cell receptor beta chains drawn from one sample of a study of blood T cell repertoires in COVID-19. Profiling relied on immunoSEQ multiplex PCR, and the TCRdb table lists in-frame clones only, not all of them. The sample gives tens of thousands of clones, approximately 89% of which show up once; roughly 9.8% is in the top ten. The sequenced sample consisted of peripheral blood. The receptors originated from a human donor in a cohort sampled during active COVID-19. CDR3s include the opening cysteine and the closing phenylalanine or tryptophan. Fields, in order: V gene, D gene, clone size, J gene, CDR3 DNA, CDR3 protein. A D gene is named only where the DNA matches it firmly. Size is omitted from some rows. Given values are once, few, many or a class for expanded clones.

>TRBV19|TRBD2|NA|TRBJ2-3
TGTGCCAGTAGTACCCGCGGTGGGGGGGTTAGCACAGATACGCAGTATTTT
CASSTRGGGVSTDTQYF
>TRBV9|TRBD2|NA|TRBJ2-2
TGTGCCAGCAGCCTGGCGGGAGAGGCCGGGGAGCTGTTTTTT
CASSLAGEAGELFF
>TRBV7-2|NA|NA|TRBJ2-2
TGTGCCAGCAGCTTGGAGACTTTCACCGGGGAGCTGTTTTTT
CASSLETFTGELFF
>TRBV23-1|NA|NA|TRBJ2-7
TGCGCCAGCAGTCAAGCTGGACTGCCGAGCTCCTACGAGCAGTACTTC
CASSQAGLPSSYEQYF
>TRBV21-1|NA|once|TRBJ2-7
TGTGCCAGCAAAGAGCGGGGGGACTCCTACGAGCAGTACTTC
CASKERGDSYEQYF
>TRBV12-3/TRBV12-4|NA|NA|TRBJ2-7
TGTGCCAGCAGTTTACGGGGCGAGCAGTACTTC
CASSLRGEQYF
>TRBV7-2|NA|few|TRBJ2-7
TGTGCCAGCAGCTTAGTAAGCCAGGGGGGCTCCTACGAGCAGTACTTC
CASSLVSQGGSYEQYF
>TRBV2|NA|NA|TRBJ1-5
TGTGCCAGCAGTCAACATCTGATGCGCCCCCGGGATCAGCCCCAGCATTTT
CASSQHLMRPRDQPQHF
>TRBV5-6|NA|NA|TRBJ2-7
TGTGCCAGCAGCTATAAGACAGGAGCCTACTACGAGCAGTACTTC
CASSYKTGAYYEQYF
>TRBV5-5|NA|NA|TRBJ2-2
TGTGCCAGCAGCCGAGGTGCCGGGGAGCTGTTTTTT
CASSRGAGELFF
>TRBV4-2|NA|NA|TRBJ2-2
TGTGCCAGCAGCCAAGATTTTGGTACTGGCGGGGAGCTGTTTTTT
CASSQDFGTGGELFF
>TRBV6-2/TRBV6-3|NA|NA|TRBJ1-6
TGTGCCAGCAGTTACTCGCCGGGGATTAGGTCACCCCTCCACTTT
CASSYSPGIRSPLHF
>TRBV5-1|NA|NA|TRBJ1-1
TGCGCCAGCAGCTTGAGCGACAGTGGAAACACTGAAGCTTTCTTT
CASSLSDSGNTEAFF
>TRBV13|TRBD1|NA|TRBJ1-2
TGTGCCAGCAGCGCACGGACAGGATTTAACTATGGCTACACCTTC
CASSARTGFNYGYTF
>TRBV3-1/TRBV3-2|NA|NA|TRBJ2-7
TGTGCCAGCAGCCAAGATCCCCCTAGCGAGCAGTACTTC
CASSQDPPSEQYF
>TRBV7-9|TRBD1|NA|TRBJ1-4
TGTGCCAGCAGCACGGGACAGGGGGCAGGTGGGACTAATGAAAAACTGTTTTTT
CASSTGQGAGGTNEKLFF
>TRBV9|TRBD2|NA|TRBJ2-2
TGTGCCAGCAGCGGCGCGGGAGGGCCGAGGACCGGGGAGCTGTTTTTT
CASSGAGGPRTGELFF
>TRBV7-2|TRBD2|NA|TRBJ2-4
TGTGCCAGCAACTTTATTCAACCGGGACTAGCGGGAAACATTCAGTACTTC
CASNFIQPGLAGNIQYF
>TRBV7-9|NA|NA|TRBJ1-1
TGTGCCAGCAGCCAAAGGACAGTTCGTCAGGCTGAAGCTTTCTTT
CASSQRTVRQAEAFF
>TRBV5-6|TRBD2|NA|TRBJ2-1
TGTGCCAGCAGCTTGGTTTCTAGCGGGAGGATCAGCTCCTACAATGAGCAGTTCTTC
CASSLVSSGRISSYNEQFF
>TRBV19|TRBD1|NA|TRBJ1-5
TGTGCCAGTAGTGTAGACAGGGGGGAAGGAGCCCAGCATTTT
CASSVDRGEGAQHF
>TRBV4-2|NA|NA|TRBJ2-2
TGTGCCAGCAGTCTCGGGACTGCCAGCGCCGGGGAGCTGTTTTTT
CASSLGTASAGELFF
>TRBV7-2|TRBD2|NA|TRBJ2-7
TGTGCCAGCAGCTATCGGACTAGCGCCGAGCAGTACTTC
CASSYRTSAEQYF
>TRBV6-2/TRBV6-3|TRBD1|NA|TRBJ1-2
TGTGCCAGCAGCGTCAGGGGGCAGGGGTCTGGCTACACCTTC
CASSVRGQGSGYTF
>TRBV6-5|NA|NA|TRBJ2-7
TGTGCCAGCCGTTGGGGGCAGGGGACCTCCTACGAGCAGTACTTC
CASRWGQGTSYEQYF
>TRBV27|TRBD1|NA|TRBJ2-5
TGTGCCAGCAGTCCGGGACAGGGGTATCGAGAGACCCAGTACTTC
CASSPGQGYRETQYF
>TRBV19|NA|medium-sized|TRBJ1-5
TGTGCCAGTAGCACGGACAGACTTAGCAATCAGCCCCAGCATTTT
CASSTDRLSNQPQHF
>TRBV29-1|NA|NA|TRBJ1-3
TGCAGCGTGACCGACAGCCTCTCTGGAAACACCATATATTTT
CSVTDSLSGNTIYF
>TRBV18|TRBD1|NA|TRBJ2-7
TGTGCCAGCTCACCACTTCTTCTCGGGACAGGGGGGGGCGAGCAGTACTTC
CASSPLLLGTGGGEQYF
>TRBV7-9|TRBD1|NA|TRBJ1-5
TGTGCCAGCAGCTTAGAGGTGGGCAGGGGGCCGAATCAGCCCCAGCATTTT
CASSLEVGRGPNQPQHF
>TRBV7-9|TRBD1|NA|TRBJ2-7
TGTGCCAGCAGCTCCTTAGGGGGCTCATACGAGCAGTACTTC
CASSSLGGSYEQYF
>TRBV6-2/TRBV6-3|TRBD2|NA|TRBJ2-1
TGTGCCAGCAGTCGGACTAGCGGGAATAGTGAGCAGTTCTTC
CASSRTSGNSEQFF
>TRBV10-1|NA|NA|TRBJ1-3
TGCGCCACCGAAAAACGGGACACTGGAAACACCATATATTTT
CATEKRDTGNTIYF
>TRBV19|TRBD1|NA|TRBJ1-5
TGTGCCAGTAGTGGGGCCAGGGGGCACGGTCAGCCCCAGCATTTT
CASSGARGHGQPQHF
>TRBV24-1|NA|NA|TRBJ2-3
TGTGCCACCAGCAGGAGCACAGATACGCAGTATTTT
CATSRSTDTQYF
>TRBV30|TRBD1|NA|TRBJ1-6
TGTGCCTGGAGCATAAACCGCGGGACAGGTTATAATTCACCCCTCCACTTT
CAWSINRGTGYNSPLHF
>TRBV2|NA|NA|TRBJ1-2
TGTGCCAGCAGTGAACAGTATGGCTACACCTTC
CASSEQYGYTF
>TRBV5-1|NA|NA|TRBJ1-2
TGCGCCAGCAGCTTGGTAGGGGTAATGGATGGCTACACCTTC
CASSLVGVMDGYTF
>TRBV2|NA|NA|TRBJ1-3
TGTGCCAGCATAGCCGGGCGGGACTCTGGAAACACCATATATTTT
CASIAGRDSGNTIYF
>TRBV16|TRBD1|NA|TRBJ1-4
TGTGCCAGCAGCCAAAATGTCCCCGGCGGGGACAGGGGTGAAAAACTGTTTTTT
CASSQNVPGGDRGEKLFF
>TRBV5-1|TRBD2|NA|TRBJ2-7
TGCGCCAGCAGCTTAACTAGCGGGGGAGATTACGAGCAGTACTTC
CASSLTSGGDYEQYF
>TRBV2|NA|once|TRBJ1-1
TGTGCCAGCAGTGACGGTTACCGTGAAGCTTTCTTT
CASSDGYREAFF
>TRBV29-1|NA|NA|TRBJ2-3
TGCAGCGTTCAGGCCACAGATACGCAGTATTTT
CSVQATDTQYF
>TRBV6-5|TRBD1|NA|TRBJ1-4
TGTGCCAGCAGTTGGAACAGGGGGCCAAGTGAAAAACTGTTTTTT
CASSWNRGPSEKLFF